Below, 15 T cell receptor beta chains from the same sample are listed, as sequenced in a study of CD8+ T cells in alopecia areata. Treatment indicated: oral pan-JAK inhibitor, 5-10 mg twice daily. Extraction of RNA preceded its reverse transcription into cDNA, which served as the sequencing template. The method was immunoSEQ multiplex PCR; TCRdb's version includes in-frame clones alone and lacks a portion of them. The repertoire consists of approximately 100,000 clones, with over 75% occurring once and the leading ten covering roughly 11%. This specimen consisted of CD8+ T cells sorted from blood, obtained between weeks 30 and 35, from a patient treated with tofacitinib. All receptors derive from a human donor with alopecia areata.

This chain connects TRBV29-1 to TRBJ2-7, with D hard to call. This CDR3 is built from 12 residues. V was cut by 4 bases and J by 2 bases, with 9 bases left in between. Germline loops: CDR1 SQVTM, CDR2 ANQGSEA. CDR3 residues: CSVVGSTYEQYF. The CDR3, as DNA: TGCAGCGTTGTGGGATCCACCTACGAGCAGTACTTC.

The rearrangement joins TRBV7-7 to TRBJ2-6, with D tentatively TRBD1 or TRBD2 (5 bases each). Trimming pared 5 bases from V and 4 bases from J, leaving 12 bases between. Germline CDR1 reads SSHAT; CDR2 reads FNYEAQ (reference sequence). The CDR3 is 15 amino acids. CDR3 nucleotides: TGTGCCAGCAGCCCCTTGGGGGACGGGGCCAACGTCCTGACTTTC. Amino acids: CASSPLGDGANVLTF.

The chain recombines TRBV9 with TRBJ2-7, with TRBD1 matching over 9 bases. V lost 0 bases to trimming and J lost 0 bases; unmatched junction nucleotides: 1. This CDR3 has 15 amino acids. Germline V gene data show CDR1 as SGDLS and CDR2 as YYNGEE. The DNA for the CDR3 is TGTGCCAGCAGCGTAGGGACAGGGGACTCCTACGAGCAGTACTTC. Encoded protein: CASSVGTGDSYEQYF.

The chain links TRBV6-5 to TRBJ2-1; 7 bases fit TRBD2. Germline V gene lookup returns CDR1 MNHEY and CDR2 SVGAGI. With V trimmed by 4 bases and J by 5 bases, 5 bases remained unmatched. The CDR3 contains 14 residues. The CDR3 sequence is CASSWGGADNEQFF. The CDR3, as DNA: TGTGCCAGCAGTTGGGGAGGGGCGGACAATGAGCAGTTCTTC.

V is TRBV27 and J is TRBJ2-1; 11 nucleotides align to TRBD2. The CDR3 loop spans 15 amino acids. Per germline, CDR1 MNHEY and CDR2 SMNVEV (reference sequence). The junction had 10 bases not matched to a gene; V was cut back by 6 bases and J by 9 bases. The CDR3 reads CASSHGTSGGREQFF. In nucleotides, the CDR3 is TGTGCCAGCAGCCACGGGACTAGCGGTGGTCGTGAGCAGTTCTTC.

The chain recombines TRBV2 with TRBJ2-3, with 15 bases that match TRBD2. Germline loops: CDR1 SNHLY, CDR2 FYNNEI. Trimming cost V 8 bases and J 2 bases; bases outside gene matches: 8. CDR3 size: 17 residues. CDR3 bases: TGTGCCAGCGAGGGACTAGCGGGAGGTTTGGACACAGATACGCAGTATTTT. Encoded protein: CASEGLAGGLDTDTQYF.

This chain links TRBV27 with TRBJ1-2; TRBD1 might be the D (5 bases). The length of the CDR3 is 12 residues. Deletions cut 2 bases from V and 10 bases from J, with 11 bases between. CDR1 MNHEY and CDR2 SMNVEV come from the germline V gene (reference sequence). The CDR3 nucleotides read TGTGCCAGCAGTTTAGGGGGATTGGACTACACCTTC. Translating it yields CASSLGGLDYTF.

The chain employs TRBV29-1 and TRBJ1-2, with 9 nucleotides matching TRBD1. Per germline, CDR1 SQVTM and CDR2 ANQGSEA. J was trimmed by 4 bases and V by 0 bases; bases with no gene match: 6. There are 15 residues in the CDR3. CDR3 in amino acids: CSVEDWGQGIYGYTF. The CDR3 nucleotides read TGCAGCGTTGAAGATTGGGGACAGGGTATCTATGGCTACACCTTC.

The CDR3 nucleotides are TGCGCCAGCAGCTTTCTTGAGATCACCGGGGAGCTGTTTTTT. It encodes CASSFLEITGELFF. The V call is TRBV5-1, the J call TRBJ2-2; D ambiguous. Germline values: CDR1 SGHRS, CDR2 YFSETQ. Trimming shortened V by 2 bases and J by 4 bases, and 9 bases separated the two germline ends. The CDR3 consists of 14 residues.

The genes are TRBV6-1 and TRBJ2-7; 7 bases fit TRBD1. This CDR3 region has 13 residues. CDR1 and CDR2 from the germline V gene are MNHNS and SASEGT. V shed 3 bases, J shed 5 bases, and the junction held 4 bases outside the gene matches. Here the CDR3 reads CASSDDRVHEQYF. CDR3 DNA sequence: TGTGCCAGCAGTGACGACAGGGTCCACGAGCAGTACTTC.

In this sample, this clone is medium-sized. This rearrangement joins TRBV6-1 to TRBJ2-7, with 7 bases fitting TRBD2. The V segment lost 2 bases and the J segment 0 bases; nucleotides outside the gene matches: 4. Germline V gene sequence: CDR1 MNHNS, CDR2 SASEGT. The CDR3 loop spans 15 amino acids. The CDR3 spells CASSELAESSYEQYF. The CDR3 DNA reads TGTGCCAGCAGTGAACTAGCGGAGAGCTCCTACGAGCAGTACTTC.

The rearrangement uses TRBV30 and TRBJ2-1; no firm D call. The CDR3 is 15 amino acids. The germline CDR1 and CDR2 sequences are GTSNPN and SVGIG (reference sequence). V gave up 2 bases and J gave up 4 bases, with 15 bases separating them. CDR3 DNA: TGTGCCTGGAGTCTCCAGTCAAATCTGTACAATGAGCAGTTCTTC. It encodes CAWSLQSNLYNEQFF.

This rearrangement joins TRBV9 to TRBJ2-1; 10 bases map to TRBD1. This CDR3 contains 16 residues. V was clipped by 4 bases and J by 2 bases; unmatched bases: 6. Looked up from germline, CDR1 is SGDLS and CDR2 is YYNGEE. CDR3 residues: CASSNDRGLAYNEQFF. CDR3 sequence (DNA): TGTGCCAGCAGCAACGACAGGGGGCTTGCCTACAATGAGCAGTTCTTC.

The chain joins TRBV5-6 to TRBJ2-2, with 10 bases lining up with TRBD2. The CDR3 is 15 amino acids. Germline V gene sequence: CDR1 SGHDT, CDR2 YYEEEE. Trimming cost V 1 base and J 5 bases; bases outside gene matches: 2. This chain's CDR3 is CASSLPGLATGELFF. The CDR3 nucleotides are TGTGCCAGCAGCTTGCCGGGACTAGCGACCGGGGAGCTGTTTTTT.

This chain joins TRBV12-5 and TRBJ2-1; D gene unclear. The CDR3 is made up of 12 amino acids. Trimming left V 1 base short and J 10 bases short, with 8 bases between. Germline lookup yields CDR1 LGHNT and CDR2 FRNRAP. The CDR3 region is CASGLETREQFF. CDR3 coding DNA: TGTGCTAGTGGTTTGGAGACCCGGGAGCAGTTCTTC.